Given below is one T cell receptor beta chain in context. Its antigen remains unknown. No ophthalmopathy within 18 months of follow-up signified stable hyperthyroidism. This CDR3 has 17 amino acids. V shed 1 base and J shed 4 bases, with 19 bases lying between them. Germline CDR1 and CDR2: MGHRA and YSYEKL. The data originate from a study of Graves' ophthalmopathy and Graves' hyperthyroidism. Study-wide results and caveats: Researchers report that a 13-signature model separated ophthalmopathy from stable hyperthyroidism, posting about 88% sensitivity and roughly 83% specificity.

The study amplified TCR beta CDR3 regions using RNA transcripts. The authors performed first-round RT-PCR with HTBI primers and then a second-round multiplex PCR. TCRdb reprocessed the multiplex PCR reads via MiXCR and lists one record per CDR3 protein. The sample contains 300,000 to 450,000 distinct CDR3 sequences, about 17% of which appear only once. The rearrangement joins TRBV4-1 to TRBJ2-5; D might be TRBD2 (5 bases). The sequence derives from an adult woman with stable Graves' hyperthyroidism. The sequenced sample was peripheral blood. CDR3 in amino acids: CASSQAEGTPVRETQYF. CDR3 DNA sequence: TGCGCCAGCAGCCAAGCCGAGGGTACCCCTGTGCGAGAGACCCAGTACTTC.